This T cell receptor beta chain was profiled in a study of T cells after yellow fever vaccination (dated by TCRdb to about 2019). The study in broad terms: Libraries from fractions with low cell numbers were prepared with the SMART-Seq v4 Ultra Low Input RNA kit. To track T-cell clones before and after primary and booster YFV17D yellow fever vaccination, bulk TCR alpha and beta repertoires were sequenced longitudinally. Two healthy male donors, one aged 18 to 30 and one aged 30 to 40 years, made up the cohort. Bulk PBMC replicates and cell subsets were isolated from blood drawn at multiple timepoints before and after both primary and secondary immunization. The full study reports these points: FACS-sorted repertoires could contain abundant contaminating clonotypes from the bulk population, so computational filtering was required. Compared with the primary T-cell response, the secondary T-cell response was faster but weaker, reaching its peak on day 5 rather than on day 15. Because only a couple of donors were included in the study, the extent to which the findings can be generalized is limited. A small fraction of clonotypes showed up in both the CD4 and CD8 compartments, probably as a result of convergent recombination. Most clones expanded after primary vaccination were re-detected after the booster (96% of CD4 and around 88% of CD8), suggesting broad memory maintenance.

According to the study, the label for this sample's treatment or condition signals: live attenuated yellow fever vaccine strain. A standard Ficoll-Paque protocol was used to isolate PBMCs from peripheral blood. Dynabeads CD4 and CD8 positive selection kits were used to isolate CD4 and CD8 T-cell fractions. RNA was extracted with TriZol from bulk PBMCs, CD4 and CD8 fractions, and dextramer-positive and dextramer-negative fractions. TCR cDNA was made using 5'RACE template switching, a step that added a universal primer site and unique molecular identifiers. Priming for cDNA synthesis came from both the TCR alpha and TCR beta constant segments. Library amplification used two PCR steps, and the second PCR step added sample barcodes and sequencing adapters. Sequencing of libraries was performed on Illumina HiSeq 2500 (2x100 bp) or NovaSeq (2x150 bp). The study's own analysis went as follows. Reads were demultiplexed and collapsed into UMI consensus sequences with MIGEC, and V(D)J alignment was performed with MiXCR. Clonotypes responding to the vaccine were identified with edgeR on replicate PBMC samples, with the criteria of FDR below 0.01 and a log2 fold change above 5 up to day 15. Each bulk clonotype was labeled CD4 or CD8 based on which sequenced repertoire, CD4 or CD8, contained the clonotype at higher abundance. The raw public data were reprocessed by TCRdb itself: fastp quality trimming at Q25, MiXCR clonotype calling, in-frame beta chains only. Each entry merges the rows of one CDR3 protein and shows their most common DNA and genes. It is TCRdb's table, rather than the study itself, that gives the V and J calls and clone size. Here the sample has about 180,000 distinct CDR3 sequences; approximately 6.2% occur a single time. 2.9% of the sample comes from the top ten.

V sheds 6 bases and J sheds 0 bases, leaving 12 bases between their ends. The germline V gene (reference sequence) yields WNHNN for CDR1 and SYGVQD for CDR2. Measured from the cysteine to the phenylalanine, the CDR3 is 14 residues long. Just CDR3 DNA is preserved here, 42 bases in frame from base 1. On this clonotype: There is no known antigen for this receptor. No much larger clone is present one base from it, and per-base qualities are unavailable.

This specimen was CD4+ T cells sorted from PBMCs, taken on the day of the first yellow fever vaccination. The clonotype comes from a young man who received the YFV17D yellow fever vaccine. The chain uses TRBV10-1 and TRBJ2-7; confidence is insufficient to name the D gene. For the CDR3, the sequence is CASRADIDSYEQYF. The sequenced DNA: TGCGCCAGCAGGGCAGACATTGACTCCTACGAGCAGTACTTC.